This T cell receptor (beta chain) was identified during a study of Graves' ophthalmopathy and Graves' hyperthyroidism. Germline V gene sequence: CDR1 MNHEY, CDR2 SMNVEV (reference sequence). Trimming pared 3 bases from V and 1 base from J, leaving 9 bases between. CDR3 size: 14 residues. This clonotype has at least ten counts. Using RNA transcripts, the TCR beta CDR3 regions were amplified. The first round was an RT-PCR with HTBI primers, and the second round was a multiplex PCR. TCRdb processed the multiplex PCR reads anew with MiXCR; each CDR3 protein has one entry. The data contain some 370,000 distinct CDR3 sequences, about a sixth of them singletons.

Sequenced sample: peripheral blood. The origin of this receptor is an adult woman with stable Graves' hyperthyroidism. The chain links TRBV27 to TRBJ1-1; no reliable D call. CDR3 nucleotide sequence: TGTGCCAGCAGTTTGTCCCCCAGGAACACTGAAGCTTTCTTT. Translating it yields CASSLSPRNTEAFF.